This T cell receptor beta chain was captured by sequencing in a study of cytomegalovirus exposure and HLA in healthy donors. The sample holds one count of this clone. Its cognate antigen is unknown. The PCR was carried out with 60 Vbeta primers and 13 Jbeta primers. The table came from immunoSEQ multiplex PCR; TCRdb's copy has only in-frame clones and leaves some out. The sample shows under 150,000 clones, approximately 79% of them seen only once. General observations from the study: In a later analysis, productive TCRs from donors in an Asian-associated ancestry cluster reportedly carried fewer N-insertions than the cohort mean. Associated with cytomegalovirus, according to the listing, were 150 to 200 TCR beta chains.

V lost 3 bases to trimming and J lost 4 bases; unmatched junction nucleotides: 6. CDR1 and CDR2 from the germline V gene are SGHRS and YFSETQ. This CDR3 comprises 15 residues. The clonotype comes from a man between 18 and 29 years old in good health and CMV-seronegative. The specimen was PBMCs. The chain is built from TRBV5-1 and TRBJ2-7; TRBD2 matches at 11 bases. CDR3 protein: CASSSLAGGGYEQYF. In DNA, the CDR3 is TGCGCCAGCAGCTCCCTAGCGGGGGGAGGTTACGAGCAGTACTTC.